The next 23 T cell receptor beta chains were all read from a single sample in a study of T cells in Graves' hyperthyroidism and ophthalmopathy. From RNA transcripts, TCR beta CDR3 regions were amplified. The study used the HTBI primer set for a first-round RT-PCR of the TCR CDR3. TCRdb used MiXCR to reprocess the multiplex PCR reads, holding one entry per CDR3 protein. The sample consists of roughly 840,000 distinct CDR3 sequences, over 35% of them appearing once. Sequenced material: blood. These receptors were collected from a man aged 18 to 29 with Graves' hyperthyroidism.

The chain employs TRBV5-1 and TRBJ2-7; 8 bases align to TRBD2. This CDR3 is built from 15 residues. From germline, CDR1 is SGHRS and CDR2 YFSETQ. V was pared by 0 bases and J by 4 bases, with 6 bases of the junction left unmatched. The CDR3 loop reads CASSLEAGVLYEQYF. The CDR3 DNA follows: TGCGCCAGCAGCTTGGAAGCGGGAGTTCTGTACGAGCAGTACTTC.

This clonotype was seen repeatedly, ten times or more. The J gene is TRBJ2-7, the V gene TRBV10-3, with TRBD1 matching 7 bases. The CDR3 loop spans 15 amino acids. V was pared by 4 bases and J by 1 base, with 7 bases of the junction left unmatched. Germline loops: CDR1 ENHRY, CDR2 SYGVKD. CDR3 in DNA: TGTGCCATCAGTGGAACAAACAGGGGATCCTACGAGCAGTACTTC. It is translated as CAISGTNRGSYEQYF.

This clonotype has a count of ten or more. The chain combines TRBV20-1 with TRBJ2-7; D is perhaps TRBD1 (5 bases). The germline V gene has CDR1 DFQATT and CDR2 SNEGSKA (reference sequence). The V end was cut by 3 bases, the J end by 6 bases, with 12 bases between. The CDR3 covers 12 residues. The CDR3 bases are TGCAGTGCTAGGGTGACAGTTCCCGAGCAGTACTTC. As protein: CSARVTVPEQYF.

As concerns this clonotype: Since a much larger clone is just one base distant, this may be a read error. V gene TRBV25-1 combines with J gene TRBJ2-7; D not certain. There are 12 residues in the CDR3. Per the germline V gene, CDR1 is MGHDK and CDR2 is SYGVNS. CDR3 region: CASSLIPGEQHF. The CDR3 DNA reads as TGTGCCAGCAGCCTTATCCCGGGTGAGCAGCACTTC.

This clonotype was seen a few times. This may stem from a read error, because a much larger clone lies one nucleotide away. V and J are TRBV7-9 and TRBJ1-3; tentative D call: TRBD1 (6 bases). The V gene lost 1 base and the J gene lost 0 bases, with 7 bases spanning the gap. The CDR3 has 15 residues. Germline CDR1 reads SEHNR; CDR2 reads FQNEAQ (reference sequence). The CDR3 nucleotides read TGTGCCAGCAGCTTAGACAGGGACTCTGGAAACACCATATATTTT. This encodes CASSLDRDSGNTIYF.

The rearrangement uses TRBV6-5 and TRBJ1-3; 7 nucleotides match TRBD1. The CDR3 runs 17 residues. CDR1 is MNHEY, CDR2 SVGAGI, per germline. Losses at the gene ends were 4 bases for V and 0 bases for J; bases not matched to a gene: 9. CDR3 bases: TGTGCCAGCAGTTCCCGGGGACAGTTGAGCTCTGGAAACACCATATATTTT. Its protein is CASSSRGQLSSGNTIYF.

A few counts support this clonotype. CDR3 sequence: CASKQGTSMLQETQYF. CDR3 coding DNA: TGTGCCAGTAAACAGGGGACATCAATGTTGCAAGAGACCCAGTACTTC. The chain combines TRBV19 with TRBJ2-5, with 7 nucleotides matching TRBD1. With V trimmed by 7 bases and J by 2 bases, 13 bases remained unmatched. This CDR3 region has 16 residues. CDR1 and CDR2 from the germline V gene are LNHDA and SQIVND (reference sequence).

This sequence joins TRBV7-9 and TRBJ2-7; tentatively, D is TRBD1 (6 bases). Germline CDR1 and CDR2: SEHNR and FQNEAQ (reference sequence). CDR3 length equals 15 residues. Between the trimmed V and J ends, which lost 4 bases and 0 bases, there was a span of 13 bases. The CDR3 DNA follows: TGTGCCAGCAGCTCACTACAGGGCCCCTCCTACGAGCAGTACTTC. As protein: CASSSLQGPSYEQYF.

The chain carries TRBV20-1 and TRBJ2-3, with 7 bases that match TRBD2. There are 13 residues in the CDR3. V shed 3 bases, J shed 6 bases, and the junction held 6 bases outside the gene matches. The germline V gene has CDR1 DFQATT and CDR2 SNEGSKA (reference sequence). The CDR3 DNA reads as TGCAGTGCTAGCGGGGGGTGGGGGGATACGCAGTATTTT. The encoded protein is CSASGGWGDTQYF.

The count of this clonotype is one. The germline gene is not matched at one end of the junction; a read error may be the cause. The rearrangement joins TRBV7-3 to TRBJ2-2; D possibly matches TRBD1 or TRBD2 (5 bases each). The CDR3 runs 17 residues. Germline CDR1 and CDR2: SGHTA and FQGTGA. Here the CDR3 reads CASSLLPMGVGTGELFF. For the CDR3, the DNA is TGCGCCAGCAGCCTTCTCCCGATGGGGGTAGGCACCGGGGAGCTGTTTTTT.

CDR3 protein: CSVAGGDVLTF. Written as DNA, the CDR3 is TGCAGCGTTGCGGGGGGCGACGTCCTGACTTTC. The chain links TRBV29-1 to TRBJ2-6; D is possibly TRBD2 (7 bases). CDR3 size: 11 residues. Trimming removed 4 bases at V and 11 bases at J, with 9 bases between. CDR1 and CDR2 (germline): SQVTM, ANQGSEA.

The CDR3 protein is CASSSGTVGRFAYEQYF. In DNA form, the CDR3 reads TGTGCCAGCAGTTCCGGGACAGTTGGGAGATTTGCCTACGAGCAGTACTTC. The chain uses TRBV7-9 and TRBJ2-7; 7 bases map to TRBD1. Unmatched junction bases numbered 16, after V lost 6 bases and J lost 2 bases. The CDR3 extends over 17 amino acids. Germline V gene data show CDR1 as SEHNR and CDR2 as FQNEAQ (reference sequence).

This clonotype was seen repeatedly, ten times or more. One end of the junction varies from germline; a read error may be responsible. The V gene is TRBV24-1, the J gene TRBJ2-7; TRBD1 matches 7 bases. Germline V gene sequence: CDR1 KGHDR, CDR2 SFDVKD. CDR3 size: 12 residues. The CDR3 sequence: CAPRQGLNEQYF. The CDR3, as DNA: TGTGCCCCCAGACAGGGCCTCAACGAGCAGTACTTC.

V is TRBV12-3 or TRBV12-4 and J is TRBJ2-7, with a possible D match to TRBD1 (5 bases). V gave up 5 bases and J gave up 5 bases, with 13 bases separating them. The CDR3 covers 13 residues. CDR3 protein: CASSPQGSNEQYF. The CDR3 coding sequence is TGTGCCAGCAGTCCGCAGGGTTCCAACGAGCAGTACTTC.

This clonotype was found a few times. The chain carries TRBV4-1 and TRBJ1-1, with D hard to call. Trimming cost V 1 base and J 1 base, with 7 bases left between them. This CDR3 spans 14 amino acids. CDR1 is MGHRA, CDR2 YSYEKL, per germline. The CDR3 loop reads CASSQAQANTEAFF. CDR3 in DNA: TGCGCCAGCAGCCAAGCGCAGGCGAACACTGAAGCTTTCTTT.

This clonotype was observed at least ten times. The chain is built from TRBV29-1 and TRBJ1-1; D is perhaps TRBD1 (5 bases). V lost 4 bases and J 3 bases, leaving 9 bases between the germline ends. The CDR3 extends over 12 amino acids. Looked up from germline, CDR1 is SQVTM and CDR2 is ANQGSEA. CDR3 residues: CSVGAGHTEAFF. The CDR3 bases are TGCAGCGTTGGGGCAGGGCACACTGAAGCTTTCTTT.

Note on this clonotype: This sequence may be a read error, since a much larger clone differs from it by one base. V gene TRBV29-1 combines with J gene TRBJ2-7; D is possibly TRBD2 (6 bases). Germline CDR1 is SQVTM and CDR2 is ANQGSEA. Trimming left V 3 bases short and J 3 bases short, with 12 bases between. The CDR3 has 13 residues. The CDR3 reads CSVDGGIYYEQYF. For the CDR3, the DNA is TGCAGCGTTGACGGGGGTATTTACTACGAGCAGTACTTC.

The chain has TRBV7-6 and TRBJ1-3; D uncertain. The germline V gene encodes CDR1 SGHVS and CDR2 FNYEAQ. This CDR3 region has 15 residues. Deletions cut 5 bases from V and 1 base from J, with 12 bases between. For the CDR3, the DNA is TGTGCCAGCAGCCCGGGCAGTCGTTCTGGAAACACCATATATTTT. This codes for CASSPGSRSGNTIYF. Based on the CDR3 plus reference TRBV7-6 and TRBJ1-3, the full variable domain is GAGVSQSPRYKVTKRGQDVALRCDPISGHVSLYWYRQALGQGPEFLTYFNYEAQQDKSGLPNDRFSAERPEGSISTLTIQRTEQRDSAMYRCASSPGSRSGNTIYFGEGSWLTVV.

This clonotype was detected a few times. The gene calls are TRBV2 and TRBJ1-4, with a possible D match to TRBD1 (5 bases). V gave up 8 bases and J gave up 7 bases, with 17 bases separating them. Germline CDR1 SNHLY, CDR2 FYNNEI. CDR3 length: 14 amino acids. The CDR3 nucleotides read TGTGCCAGCCCCTACGAGGGGCGCGGTGAAAAACTGTTTTTT. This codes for CASPYEGRGEKLFF.

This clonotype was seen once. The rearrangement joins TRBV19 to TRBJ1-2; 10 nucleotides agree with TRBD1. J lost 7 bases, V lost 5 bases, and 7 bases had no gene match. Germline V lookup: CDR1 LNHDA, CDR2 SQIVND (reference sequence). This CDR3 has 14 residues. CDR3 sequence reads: CASSHDRGLVGYTF. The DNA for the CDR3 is TGTGCCAGTAGTCATGACAGGGGGCTCGTTGGCTACACCTTC.

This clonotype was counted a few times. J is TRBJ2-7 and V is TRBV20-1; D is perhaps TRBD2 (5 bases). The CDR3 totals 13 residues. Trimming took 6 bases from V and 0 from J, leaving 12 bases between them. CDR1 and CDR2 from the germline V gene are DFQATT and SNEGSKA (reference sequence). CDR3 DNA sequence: TGCAGTGCAAAACAGACTATCTCCTACGAGCAGTACTTC. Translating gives CSAKQTISYEQYF.

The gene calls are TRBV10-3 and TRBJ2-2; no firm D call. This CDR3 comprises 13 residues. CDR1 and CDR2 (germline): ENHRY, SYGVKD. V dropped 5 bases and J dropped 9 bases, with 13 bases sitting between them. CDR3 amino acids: CAISPEEDRELFF. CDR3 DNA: TGTGCCATCAGTCCTGAAGAGGACCGGGAGCTGTTTTTT.

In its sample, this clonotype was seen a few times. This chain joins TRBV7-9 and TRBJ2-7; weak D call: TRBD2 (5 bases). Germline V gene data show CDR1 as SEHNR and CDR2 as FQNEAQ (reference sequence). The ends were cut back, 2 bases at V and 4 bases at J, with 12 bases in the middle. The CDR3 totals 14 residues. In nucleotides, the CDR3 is TGTGCCAGCAGCTTAACACTAGTCAGTTACGAGCAGTACTTC. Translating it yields CASSLTLVSYEQYF.